The TCR beta chain described here comes from a study of immune evolution from preneoplasia to lung adenocarcinoma. Trimming shortened V by 4 bases and J by 2 bases, and 13 bases separated the two germline ends. Germline lookup yields CDR1 MNHEY and CDR2 SMNVEV (reference sequence). This CDR3 is 15 amino acids long. Sequencing was performed with immunoSEQ multiplex PCR; in TCRdb, only in-frame clones are kept and a portion is missing. Of 9,500 to 13,000 clones in the sample, around 78% were seen once. The chain recombines TRBV27 with TRBJ2-3; no definite D call. Sequenced: FFPE minimally invasive lung adenocarcinoma tissue. The TCR was taken from a person between 65 and 79 years old with lung adenocarcinoma. The CDR3 sequence: CASSSRSELTDTQYF. CDR3 coding DNA: TGTGCCAGCAGTTCTAGGTCCGAGCTCACAGATACGCAGTATTTT.